This entry lists 3 T cell receptor beta chains sequenced from one sample in a study of T cells after yellow fever vaccination. TCRdb re-called the 5' RACE reads with MiXCR, one entry per CDR3 protein. This table has a few hundred thousand distinct CDR3 sequences, roughly 8.3% appearing once. This specimen consisted of PBMCs, obtained roughly 46 days after the first yellow fever vaccination. The receptors shown here come from a man younger than 35 who received the YFV17D yellow fever vaccine.

This clonotype was picked up one time. A much larger clone differs from this one at a single base, so this may be a read error. The CDR3 nucleotides read TGCGCCAGCAGCTCCGGGGCTAGTTCACAAGAGACCCAGTACTTC. Protein sequence: CASSSGASSQETQYF. The genes are TRBV5-1 and TRBJ2-5; D is tentatively TRBD1 or TRBD2 (5 bases each). The CDR3 sequence is 15 residues long. Between the trimmed V and J ends, which lost 3 bases and 2 bases, there was a span of 14 bases. CDR1 SGHRS and CDR2 YFSETQ come from the germline V gene.

The sample holds a few counts of this clonotype. The chain couples TRBV9 to TRBJ1-1; possible D gene TRBD1, 6 bases. CDR3 length: 16 amino acids. Trimming took 3 bases from V and 4 from J, leaving 19 bases between them. CDR1 is SGDLS and CDR2 is YYNGEE in the germline V gene. CDR3 nucleotide sequence: TGTGCCAGCAGCGCCTCCTACAGGGTTGGCGGCACTGAAGCTTTCTTT. Protein product: CASSASYRVGGTEAFF.

This chain connects TRBV5-1 to TRBJ1-1; 12 positions match TRBD1. The V gene end was trimmed by 3 bases and the J gene end by 0 bases; junction bases not matched to a gene: 6. Germline V gene sequence: CDR1 SGHRS, CDR2 YFSETQ. The CDR3 length is 17 residues. The CDR3 coding sequence is TGCGCCAGCAGCTCCGGGACAGGGGGCCCGATGAACACTGAAGCTTTCTTT. Its protein is CASSSGTGGPMNTEAFF.